A single sample gave rise to the 21 T cell receptor beta chains below, sequenced in a study of T cell responses to AZD1222 COVID-19 vaccine. Generated by immunoSEQ multiplex PCR, the TCRdb table keeps only in-frame clones and is missing some. The table includes 150,000 or so clones, roughly nine tenths detected once. The specimen comprised peripheral blood, sampled on day 0 of AZD1222 vaccination. These receptors were taken from an adult in good health.

The chain employs TRBV11-2 and TRBJ1-4, with D possibly matching TRBD1 (5 bases). V was shortened by 4 bases and J by 0 bases, with 9 bases between the two germline ends. The V gene's germline CDR1 is SGHAT and CDR2 FQNNGV. The CDR3 length is 15 residues. CDR3 residues: CASSSTGATNEKLFF. The CDR3 DNA follows: TGTGCCAGCAGCTCAACAGGAGCAACTAATGAAAAACTGTTTTTT.

V gene TRBV18 combines with J gene TRBJ2-1, with unresolved D. This CDR3 spans 12 amino acids. CDR1 and CDR2 from the germline V gene are KGHSH and LQKENI. Trimming removed 3 bases at V and 7 bases at J, with 7 bases between. This CDR3 reads CASSPIGNEQFF. The CDR3 bases are TGTGCCAGCTCACCGATAGGAAATGAGCAGTTCTTC.

The chain links TRBV5-6 to TRBJ2-1; TRBD2 matches at 7 bases. The CDR3 covers 16 residues. The V segment lost 0 bases and the J segment 6 bases; nucleotides outside the gene matches: 9. Germline assignment: CDR1 SGHDT and CDR2 YYEEEE. The CDR3 here is CASSLVTGRPGNEQFF. CDR3 nucleotides: TGTGCCAGCAGCTTGGTTACCGGGAGGCCAGGCAATGAGCAGTTCTTC.

The rearrangement uses TRBV6-5 and TRBJ2-7; maybe TRBD1 (6 bases). The CDR3 covers 14 residues. Germline CDR1 MNHEY, CDR2 SVGAGI. V was clipped by 2 bases and J by 2 bases, with 10 bases between them. The CDR3 is CASSYETGPYEQYF. The CDR3 region has the DNA TGTGCCAGCAGTTACGAAACAGGGCCCTACGAGCAGTACTTC.

This chain joins TRBV15 and TRBJ2-3; perhaps TRBD1 as D (5 bases). The CDR3 sequence is 16 residues long. CDR1 LNHNV and CDR2 YYDKDF come from the germline V gene (reference sequence). V was clipped by 3 bases and J by 2 bases, with 15 bases between them. For the CDR3, the DNA is TGTGCCACCAGCAGGGACATCGATAGGATCACAGATACGCAGTATTTT. Amino acids: CATSRDIDRITDTQYF.

The chain uses TRBV18 and TRBJ1-2, with D possibly matching TRBD1 (5 bases). There are 15 residues in the CDR3. The germline CDR1 and CDR2 sequences are KGHSH and LQKENI. V lost 0 bases and J lost 4, with 12 bases in between. The CDR3, as DNA: TGTGCCAGCTCACCACCGGTTCAGGGAGGCTATGGCTACACCTTC. Amino acid sequence: CASSPPVQGGYGYTF.

J is TRBJ2-3 and V is TRBV3-1 (or the pseudogene TRBV3-2); the D is unclear. The germline V gene encodes CDR1 LGHDT and CDR2 YNNKEL (reference sequence). Trimming cost V 1 base and J 0 bases, with 5 bases left between them. This CDR3 is 14 amino acids long. The DNA of the CDR3 is TGTGCCAGCAGCCAAGGGTGGAGCACAGATACGCAGTATTTT. Translating it yields CASSQGWSTDTQYF.

The CDR3 region is CASSEQGAGEAFF. CDR3 in DNA: TGTGCCAGCAGCGAACAGGGGGCGGGTGAAGCTTTCTTT. The gene calls are TRBV7-9 and TRBJ1-1; 9 bases line up with TRBD1. Germline V gene data show CDR1 as SEHNR and CDR2 as FQNEAQ (reference sequence). CDR3 size: 13 residues. The V gene end was trimmed by 5 bases and the J gene end by 7 bases; junction bases not matched to a gene: 5. Full variable domain (rest looked up from reference TRBV7-9 and TRBJ1-1): DTGVSQNPRHKITKRGQNVTFRCDPISEHNRLYWYRQTLGQGPEFLTYFQNEAQLEKSRLLSDRFSAERPKGSFSTLEIQRTEQGDSAMYLCASSEQGAGEAFFGQGTRLTVV.

V is TRBV9 and J is TRBJ1-3; no firm D call. V shed 0 bases and J shed 4 bases, with 11 bases lying between them. The CDR3 is 15 residues long. From germline, CDR1 is SGDLS and CDR2 YYNGEE. The CDR3 nucleotides are TGTGCCAGCAGCGTAGGGCCAGGAGCCGGAAACACCATATATTTT. Protein: CASSVGPGAGNTIYF.

This clone was detected only once. The CDR3 DNA is TGCGCCAGCAGCCAAGATGCCAGACTCACCCAGCCCCAGCATTTT. Translated: CASSQDARLTQPQHF. The chain has TRBV4-1 and TRBJ1-5; the D is unclear. V was pared by 0 bases and J by 7 bases, with 13 bases between. The germline CDR1 and CDR2 sequences are MGHRA and YSYEKL. The CDR3 is made up of 15 amino acids.

This sequence joins TRBV5-5 and TRBJ1-5; D unclear. CDR1 SGHKS and CDR2 YYEKEE come from the germline V gene (reference sequence). The CDR3 is made up of 15 amino acids. The V gene lost 4 bases and the J gene lost 2 bases, with 13 bases spanning the gap. CDR3 in DNA: TGTGCCAGCAGCGTGTTTGATGGGGGCAATCAGCCCCAGCATTTT. Encoded protein: CASSVFDGGNQPQHF.

This clone was observed a single time. The genes are TRBV6-4 and TRBJ2-1, with TRBD1 as a possible D gene (5 bases). The CDR3 is 13 amino acids. Looked up from germline, CDR1 is MRHNA and CDR2 is SNTAGT. Trimming took 8 bases from V and 5 from J, leaving 13 bases between them. CDR3 sequence (DNA): TGTGCCAGCCAAGGAGCAGGGAACAATGAGCAGTTCTTC. Residues: CASQGAGNNEQFF.

The chain combines TRBV4-3 with TRBJ1-2, with D possibly matching TRBD1 (5 bases). Germline V gene lookup returns CDR1 LGHNA and CDR2 YSLEER. The CDR3 extends over 15 amino acids. The V end was cut by 0 bases, the J end by 2 bases, with 10 bases between. CDR3 amino acids: CASSQESGGNYGYTF. CDR3 sequence (DNA): TGCGCCAGCAGCCAAGAAAGTGGGGGGAACTATGGCTACACCTTC.

This chain uses TRBV5-4 with TRBJ2-1; TRBD2 aligns across 7 bases. V was pared by 3 bases and J by 0 bases, with 3 bases of the junction left unmatched. Germline-derived CDR1 and CDR2 are SGHNT and YYREEE (reference sequence). There are 15 residues in the CDR3. The CDR3 DNA sequence: TGTGCCAGCAGCTGGGGAGGGAGCTCCTACAATGAGCAGTTCTTC. Its translation is CASSWGGSSYNEQFF. Based on the CDR3 plus reference TRBV5-4 and TRBJ2-1, the full variable domain is ETGVTQSPTHLIKTRGQQVTLRCSSQSGHNTVSWYQQALGQGPQFIFQYYREEENGRGNFPPRFSGLQFPNYSSELNVNALELDDSALYLCASSWGGSSYNEQFFGPGTRLTVL.

The chain employs TRBV5-1 and TRBJ1-5; TRBD1 matches at 7 bases. V dropped 2 bases and J dropped 2; count of bases not matched to a gene: 7. Looked up from germline, CDR1 is SGHRS and CDR2 is YFSETQ. This CDR3 is 16 amino acids long. Here the CDR3 reads CASSLTGEGGNQPQHF. Here the CDR3 DNA reads TGCGCCAGCAGCTTAACAGGGGAGGGTGGCAATCAGCCCCAGCATTTT.

The rearrangement links TRBV7-8 to TRBJ2-7; TRBD1 is a possible D gene (6 bases). The V end was cut by 5 bases, the J end by 6 bases, with 23 bases between. Germline-derived CDR1 and CDR2 are SGHVS and FQNEAQ. The CDR3 spans 16 residues. The CDR3: CASSLEMDSPPAEQYF. The CDR3 nucleotides read TGTGCCAGCAGCCTTGAAATGGACAGCCCCCCGGCCGAGCAGTACTTC. The complete variable domain, with remaining parts taken from reference TRBV7-8 and TRBJ2-7, reads GAGVSQSPRYKVAKRGQDVALRCDPISGHVSLFWYQQALGQGPEFLTYFQNEAQLDKSGLPSDRFFAERPEGSVSTLKIQRTQQEDSAVYLCASSLEMDSPPAEQYFGPGTRLTVT.

The chain recombines TRBV28 with TRBJ2-7, with D unclear. The CDR3 sequence is 12 residues long. From germline, CDR1 is MDHEN and CDR2 SYDVKM. V dropped 5 bases and J dropped 3 bases, with 8 bases sitting between them. CDR3 in DNA: TGTGCCAGCAGTATATTACACTACGAGCAGTACTTC. It specifies CASSILHYEQYF.

This clone was detected a few times. This chain connects TRBV7-2 to TRBJ1-6; maybe TRBD1 (6 bases). Germline-derived CDR1 and CDR2 are SGHTA and FQGNSA. V lost 3 bases to trimming and J lost 4 bases, with 13 bases between them. The CDR3 runs to 16 residues. The CDR3 region is CASSFYRALYNSPLHF. The CDR3 DNA is TGTGCCAGCAGCTTTTACAGGGCCTTATATAATTCACCCCTCCACTTT.

The gene calls are TRBV19 and TRBJ2-1; 7 bases are a match to TRBD2. This CDR3 comprises 15 residues. Germline CDR1 LNHDA, CDR2 SQIVND (reference sequence). V trimming: 6 bases; J trimming: 6 bases; junction bases outside the gene matches: 11. The CDR3 protein is CASSPTSDSGNEQFF. CDR3 bases: TGTGCCAGTAGCCCCACTAGCGATTCGGGCAATGAGCAGTTCTTC.

DNA for the CDR3: TGTGCCAGCAGTGAAGAGACGGGGGAGACCCAGTACTTC. It encodes CASSEETGETQYF. This chain uses TRBV2 with TRBJ2-5, with D possibly TRBD2 on 5 matching bases. Trimming shortened V by 1 base and J by 5 bases, and 8 bases separated the two germline ends. There are 13 residues in the CDR3. CDR1 SNHLY and CDR2 FYNNEI come from the germline V gene.

The rearrangement uses TRBV7-2 and TRBJ2-5; D ambiguous. Deletions cut 0 bases from V and 0 bases from J, with 2 bases between. This CDR3 is built from 13 residues. Germline values: CDR1 SGHTA, CDR2 FQGNSA. CDR3 protein: CASSLAYQETQYF. The CDR3 coding sequence is TGTGCCAGCAGCTTAGCTTACCAAGAGACCCAGTACTTC.